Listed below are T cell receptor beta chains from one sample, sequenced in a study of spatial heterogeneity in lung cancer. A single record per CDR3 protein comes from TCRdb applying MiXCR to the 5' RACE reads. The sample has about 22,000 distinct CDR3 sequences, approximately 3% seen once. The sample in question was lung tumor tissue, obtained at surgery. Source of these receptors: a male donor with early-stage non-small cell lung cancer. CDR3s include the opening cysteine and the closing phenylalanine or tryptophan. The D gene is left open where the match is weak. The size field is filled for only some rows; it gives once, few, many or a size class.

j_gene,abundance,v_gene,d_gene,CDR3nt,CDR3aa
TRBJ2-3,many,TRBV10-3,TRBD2,TGTGCCATCAGTCCCCTAGCGGGAGTAGCAGATACGCAGTATTTT,CAISPLAGVADTQYF
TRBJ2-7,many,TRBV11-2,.,TGTGCCAGCAGCCTGACATCGACAGACTACTACGAGCAGTACTTC,CASSLTSTDYYEQYF
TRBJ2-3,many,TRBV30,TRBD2,TGTGCCCGGACTAGCGGGAGTACAGATACGCAGTATTTT,CARTSGSTDTQYF
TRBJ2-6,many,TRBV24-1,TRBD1,TGTGCCACCAGTGATCGGACAGGGTTGGCCAACGTCCTGACTTTC,CATSDRTGLANVLTF
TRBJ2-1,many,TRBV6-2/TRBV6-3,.,TGTGCCAGCAGTTATACCCGTTTGTCGGACAATGAGCAGTTCTTC,CASSYTRLSDNEQFF
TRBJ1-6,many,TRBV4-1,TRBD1,TGCGCCAGCAGCCAAGATGGGACAGGGGGCGACTATAATTCACCCCTCCACTTT,CASSQDGTGGDYNSPLHF
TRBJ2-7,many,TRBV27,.,TGTGCCAGCAGTTTGTCCTCGGGCCACGAGCAGTACTTC,CASSLSSGHEQYF
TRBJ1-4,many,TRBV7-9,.,TGTGCCAGCGCTACCGGGTCAACAACTAATGAAAAACTGTTTTTT,CASATGSTTNEKLFF
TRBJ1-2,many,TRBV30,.,TGTGCCTGGAGTGAAGCTAACTATGGCTACACCTTC,CAWSEANYGYTF
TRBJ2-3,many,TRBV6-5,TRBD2,TGTGCCAGCAGTTACTCGATTACGGGAGGGGTGACAGATACGCAGTATTTT,CASSYSITGGVTDTQYF
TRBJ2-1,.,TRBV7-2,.,TGTGCCAGCAGCTTAGGAGGCAGGGGTTCCTACAATGAGCAGTTCTTC,CASSLGGRGSYNEQFF
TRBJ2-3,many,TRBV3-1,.,TGTGCCAGCAGCCATGCGCGAGAGGGCGGTTCAGATACGCAGTATTTT,CASSHAREGGSDTQYF
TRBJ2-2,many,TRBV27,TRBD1,TGTGCCAGCAGACCGGGACAGGGTGGTACCGGGGAGCTGTTTTTT,CASRPGQGGTGELFF
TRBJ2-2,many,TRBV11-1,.,TGTGCCAGCAGCTTAGGCAGGGGTGCCGGGGAGCTGTTTTTT,CASSLGRGAGELFF
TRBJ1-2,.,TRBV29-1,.,TGCAGCGTTGTAGGGGACCTGTTGGATAGCTACTATGGCTACACCTTC,CSVVGDLLDSYYGYTF
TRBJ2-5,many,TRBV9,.,TGTGCCAGCAGCTACGGAGGAGGGTTGGGGGAGACCCAGTACTTC,CASSYGGGLGETQYF
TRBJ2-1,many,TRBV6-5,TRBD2,TGTGCCAGCAGCGGACTAGCGGGAGCTAATGAGCAGTTCTTC,CASSGLAGANEQFF
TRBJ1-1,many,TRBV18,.,TGTGCCAGCTCACGGGTTTTGAACACTGAAGCTTTCTTT,CASSRVLNTEAFF
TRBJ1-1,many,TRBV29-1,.,TGCAGCGCCACCTCAGCACGGGGGGCCGCGCTGAACACTGAAGCTTTCTTT,CSATSARGAALNTEAFF
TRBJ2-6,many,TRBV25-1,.,TGTGCCAGCAGTGGCCACTCTGGGGCCAACGTCCTGACTTTC,CASSGHSGANVLTF
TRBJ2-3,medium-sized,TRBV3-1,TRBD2,TGTGCCAGCAGCCAAGTAGCCCTGACTAGCGGGAGGGCCGGGTTGCTCGCAGATACGCAGTATTTT,CASSQVALTSGRAGLLADTQYF
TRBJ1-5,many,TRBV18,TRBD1,TGTGCCAGCTCAACGGACAGGGATCAGCCCCAGCATTTT,CASSTDRDQPQHF
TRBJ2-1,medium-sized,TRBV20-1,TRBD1,TGCAGTGCCCGCAGGACAGGGGGCTTCACCTACAATGAGCAGTTCTTC,CSARRTGGFTYNEQFF
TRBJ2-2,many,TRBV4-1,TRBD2,TGCGCCAGCAGCCATAAGGGACTAGTGGGGACTTGGGCCGGGGAGCTGTTTTTT,CASSHKGLVGTWAGELFF
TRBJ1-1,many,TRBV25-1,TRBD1,TGTGCCAGCAGACAACAGGGGGCAATTGAAGCTTTCTTT,CASRQQGAIEAFF
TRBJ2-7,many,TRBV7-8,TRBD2,TGTGCCAGCAGCCTAGGGCTAGCGGGAGGCGAGCAGTACTTC,CASSLGLAGGEQYF
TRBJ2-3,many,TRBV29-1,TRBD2,TGCAGCGTCGGGACTAGCTCTAGCACAGATACGCAGTATTTT,CSVGTSSSTDTQYF
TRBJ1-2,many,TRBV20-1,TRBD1,TGCAGTGCTGACAGGGGGGGCTATGGCTACACCTTC,CSADRGGYGYTF
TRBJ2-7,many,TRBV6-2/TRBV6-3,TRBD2,TGTGCCAGCAGTTACAATTTTATCCGGGAGGGCCCGTACGAGCAGTACTTC,CASSYNFIREGPYEQYF
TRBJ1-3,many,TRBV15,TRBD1,TGTGCCACCAGTTATGGGACAGGGGTCGGTAACACCATATATTTT,CATSYGTGVGNTIYF
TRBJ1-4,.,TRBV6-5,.,TGTGCCAGCAGAAGGACGGGAGGAGGGGAAAAACTGTTTTTT,CASRRTGGGEKLFF
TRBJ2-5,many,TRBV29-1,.,TGCAGCGTTGCCGGCTCCGAGACCCAGTACTTC,CSVAGSETQYF
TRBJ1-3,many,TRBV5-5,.,TGTGCCAGCAGCGGGTGGGGGTCTGGAAACACCATATATTTT,CASSGWGSGNTIYF
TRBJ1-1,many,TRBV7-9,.,TGTGCCAGCACCACCTTTGAAGGGCCTGAAGCTTTCTTT,CASTTFEGPEAFF
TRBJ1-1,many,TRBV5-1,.,TGCGCCAGCAGCTTGGATAGACCGAACACTGAAGCTTTCTTT,CASSLDRPNTEAFF
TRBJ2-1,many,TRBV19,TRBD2,TGTGCCAGTAAACCAACCCACCTACTAGCGGGAGAGCCCAATGAGCAGTTCTTC,CASKPTHLLAGEPNEQFF
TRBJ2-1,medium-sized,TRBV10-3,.,TGTGCCATCAGTGAGTCGGGTCAGGAACCCTACAATGAGCAGTTCTTC,CAISESGQEPYNEQFF
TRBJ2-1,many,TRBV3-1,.,TGTGCCAGCAGACGTATCGGGAGCTCCTACAATGAGCAGTTCTTC,CASRRIGSSYNEQFF
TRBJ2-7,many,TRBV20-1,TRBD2,TGCAGTGCTAGAGCGGGGACTAGCGGGAGGGAGCAGTACTTC,CSARAGTSGREQYF
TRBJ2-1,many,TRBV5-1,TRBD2,TGCGCCAGCAGCTTTACTAGCGGAGGCGGCAATGAGCAGTTCTTC,CASSFTSGGGNEQFF
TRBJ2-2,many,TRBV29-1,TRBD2,TGCAGCGTGACTAGCATGACAGCGAACACCGGGGAGCTGTTTTTT,CSVTSMTANTGELFF
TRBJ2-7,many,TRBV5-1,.,TGCGCCAGCATAAAAAGAGGACAGTACTTC,CASIKRGQYF
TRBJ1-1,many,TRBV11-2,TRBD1,TGTGCCAGCAACCCCGGACAGGGGATGAAAACTTTCTTT,CASNPGQGMKTFF
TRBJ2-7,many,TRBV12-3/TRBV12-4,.,TGTGCCAGCAGTTTGGGCCAGCACTCCTACGAGCAGTACTTC,CASSLGQHSYEQYF
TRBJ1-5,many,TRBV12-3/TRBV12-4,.,TGTGCCAGCAGTTTATTAGGCGATCAGCCCCAGCATTTT,CASSLLGDQPQHF
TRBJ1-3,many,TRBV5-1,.,TGCGCCAGCAGCTTGATTGGGGACGGCCACTCTGGAAACACCATATATTTT,CASSLIGDGHSGNTIYF
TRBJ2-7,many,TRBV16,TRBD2,TGTGCCAGCAGCCAATGGGACGGACTAGCGGGCACCTACGAGCAGTACTTC,CASSQWDGLAGTYEQYF
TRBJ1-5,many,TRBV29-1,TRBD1,TGCAGCGTTGACGGAGGGGGCGGCAATCAGCCCCAGCATTTT,CSVDGGGGNQPQHF
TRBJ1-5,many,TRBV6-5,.,TGTGCCAGCAGTTGGGGAGGAGGTAGCAATCAGCCCCAGCATTTT,CASSWGGGSNQPQHF
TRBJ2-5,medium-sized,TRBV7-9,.,TGTGCCAGCAGCCCCGGGACCTGGCTGGAGACCCAGTACTTC,CASSPGTWLETQYF
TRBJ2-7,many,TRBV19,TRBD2,TGTGCCAGTAGTATAATGGGGAAGGTAGCGGGAGGTTACGAGCAGTACTTC,CASSIMGKVAGGYEQYF
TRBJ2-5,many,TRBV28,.,TGTGCCAGCAGTTCGGGGGGACAGCGATACCAAGAGACCCAGTACTTC,CASSSGGQRYQETQYF
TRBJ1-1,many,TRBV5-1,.,TGCGCCAGCAGCTTGAGTGGTCCCGAAGCTTTCTTT,CASSLSGPEAFF
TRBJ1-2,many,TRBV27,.,TGTGCCAGCAGTTTACAGGGACCCTATGGCTACACCTTC,CASSLQGPYGYTF
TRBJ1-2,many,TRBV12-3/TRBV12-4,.,TGTGCCAGCAGTTTGGGGCCTTCTAACTATGGCTACACCTTC,CASSLGPSNYGYTF
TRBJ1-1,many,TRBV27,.,TGTGCCAGCAGTTCCCCGGCATGGGGGATGAACACTGAAGCTTTCTTT,CASSSPAWGMNTEAFF
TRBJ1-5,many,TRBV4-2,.,TGTGCCAGCAGCCAAGTTGCACTAGATCCGACCGGCAATCAGCCCCAGCATTTT,CASSQVALDPTGNQPQHF